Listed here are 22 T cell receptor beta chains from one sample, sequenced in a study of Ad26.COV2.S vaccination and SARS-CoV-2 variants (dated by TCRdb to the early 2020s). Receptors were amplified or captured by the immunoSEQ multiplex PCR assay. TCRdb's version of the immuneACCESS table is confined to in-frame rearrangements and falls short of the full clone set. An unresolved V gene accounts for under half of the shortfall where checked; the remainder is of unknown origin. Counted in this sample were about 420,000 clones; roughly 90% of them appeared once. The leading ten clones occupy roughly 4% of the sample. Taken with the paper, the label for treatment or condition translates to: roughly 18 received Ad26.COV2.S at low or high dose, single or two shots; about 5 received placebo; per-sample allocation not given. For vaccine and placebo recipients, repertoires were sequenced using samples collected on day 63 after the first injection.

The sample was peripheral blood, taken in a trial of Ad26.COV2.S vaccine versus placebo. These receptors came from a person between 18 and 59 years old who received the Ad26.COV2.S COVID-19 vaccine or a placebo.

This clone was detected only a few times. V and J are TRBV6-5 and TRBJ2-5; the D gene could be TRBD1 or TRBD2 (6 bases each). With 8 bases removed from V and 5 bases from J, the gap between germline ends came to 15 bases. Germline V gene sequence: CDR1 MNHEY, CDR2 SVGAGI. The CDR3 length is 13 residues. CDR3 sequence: CASAGTLGETQYF. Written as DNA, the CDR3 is TGTGCCAGCGCGGGGACACTTGGGGAGACCCAGTACTTC.

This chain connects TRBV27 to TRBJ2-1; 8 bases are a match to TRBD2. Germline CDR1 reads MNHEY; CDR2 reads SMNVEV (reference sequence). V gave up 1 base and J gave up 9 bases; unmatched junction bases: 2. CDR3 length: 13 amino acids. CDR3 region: CASSLYGTSEQFF. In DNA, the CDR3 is TGTGCCAGCAGTTTATATGGGACTAGTGAGCAGTTCTTC.

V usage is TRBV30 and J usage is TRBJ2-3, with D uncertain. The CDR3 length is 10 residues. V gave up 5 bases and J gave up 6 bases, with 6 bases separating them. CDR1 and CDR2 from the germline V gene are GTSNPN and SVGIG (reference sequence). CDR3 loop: CAWQVDTQYF. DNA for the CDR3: TGTGCCTGGCAGGTCGATACGCAGTATTTT.

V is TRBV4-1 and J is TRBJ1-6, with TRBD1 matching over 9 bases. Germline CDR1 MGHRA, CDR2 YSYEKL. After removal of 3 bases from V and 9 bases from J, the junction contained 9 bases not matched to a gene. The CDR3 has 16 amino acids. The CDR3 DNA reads TGCGCCAGCAGCCAGCCGGTGGGACAGGGTGCTTCACCCCTCCACTTT. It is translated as CASSQPVGQGASPLHF.

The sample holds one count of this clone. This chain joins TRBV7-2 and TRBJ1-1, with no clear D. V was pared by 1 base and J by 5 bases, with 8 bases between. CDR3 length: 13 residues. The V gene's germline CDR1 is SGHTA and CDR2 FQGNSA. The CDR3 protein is CASSLGLGTEAFF. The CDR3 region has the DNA TGTGCCAGCAGCTTAGGCCTGGGGACTGAAGCTTTCTTT.

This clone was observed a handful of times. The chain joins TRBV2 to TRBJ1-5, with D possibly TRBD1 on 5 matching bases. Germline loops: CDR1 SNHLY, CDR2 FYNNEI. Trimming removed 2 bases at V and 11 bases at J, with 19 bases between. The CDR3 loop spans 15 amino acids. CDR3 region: CASSESGRPLGAQHF. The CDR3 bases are TGTGCCAGCAGTGAATCCGGCAGGCCCCTAGGGGCCCAGCATTTT.

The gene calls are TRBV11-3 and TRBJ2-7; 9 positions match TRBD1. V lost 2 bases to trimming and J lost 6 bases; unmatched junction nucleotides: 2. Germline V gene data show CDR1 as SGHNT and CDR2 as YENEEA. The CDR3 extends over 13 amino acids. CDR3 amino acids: CASSLRQGGEQYF. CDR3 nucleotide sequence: TGTGCCAGCAGCTTAAGACAGGGGGGCGAGCAGTACTTC.

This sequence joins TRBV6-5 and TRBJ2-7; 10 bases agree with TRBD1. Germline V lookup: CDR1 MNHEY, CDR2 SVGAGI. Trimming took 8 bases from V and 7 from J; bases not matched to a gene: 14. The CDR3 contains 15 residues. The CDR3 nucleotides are TGTGCCAGCGTAATAGGACAGGGGGGGTTCCTGGAGCAGTACTTC. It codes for CASVIGQGGFLEQYF.

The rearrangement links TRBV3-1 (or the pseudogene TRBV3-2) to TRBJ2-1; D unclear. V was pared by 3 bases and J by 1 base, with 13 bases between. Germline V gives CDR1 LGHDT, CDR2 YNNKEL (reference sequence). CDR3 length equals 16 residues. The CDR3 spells CASSQEGTYSYNEQFF. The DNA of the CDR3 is TGTGCCAGCAGCCAGGAAGGAACATATTCCTACAATGAGCAGTTCTTC.

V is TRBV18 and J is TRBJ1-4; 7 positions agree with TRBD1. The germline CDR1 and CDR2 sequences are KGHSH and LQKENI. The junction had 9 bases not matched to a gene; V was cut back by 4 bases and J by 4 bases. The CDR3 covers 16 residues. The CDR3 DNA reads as TGTGCCAGCTCACGCAGCGCCGGGACAGATAATGAAAAACTGTTTTTT. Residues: CASSRSAGTDNEKLFF.

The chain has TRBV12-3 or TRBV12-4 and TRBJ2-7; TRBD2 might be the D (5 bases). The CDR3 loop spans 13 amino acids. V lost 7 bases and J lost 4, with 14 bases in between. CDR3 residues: CASKELVGYEQYF. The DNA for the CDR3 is TGTGCCAGCAAGGAACTAGTGGGTTACGAGCAGTACTTC.

The DNA of the CDR3 is TGTGCCAGCAGTCACGGACAGGGTAAGGCCACAGATACGCAGTATTTT. It codes for CASSHGQGKATDTQYF. V and J are TRBV13 and TRBJ2-3; 8 nucleotides match TRBD1. Germline loops: CDR1 PRHDT, CDR2 FYEKMQ (reference sequence). CDR3 length equals 16 residues. Unmatched junction bases numbered 10, after V lost 6 bases and J lost 2 bases. The variable domain in full, completed from reference TRBV13 and TRBJ2-3, reads AAGVIQSPRHLIKEKRETATLKCYPIPRHDTVYWYQQGPGQDPQFLISFYEKMQSDKGSIPDRFSAQQFSDYHSELNMSSLELGDSALYFCASSHGQGKATDTQYFGPGTRLTVL.

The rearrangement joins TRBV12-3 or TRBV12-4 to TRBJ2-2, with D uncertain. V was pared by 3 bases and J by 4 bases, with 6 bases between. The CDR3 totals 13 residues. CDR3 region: CASSFDITGELFF. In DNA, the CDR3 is TGTGCCAGCAGTTTTGACATCACCGGGGAGCTGTTTTTT.

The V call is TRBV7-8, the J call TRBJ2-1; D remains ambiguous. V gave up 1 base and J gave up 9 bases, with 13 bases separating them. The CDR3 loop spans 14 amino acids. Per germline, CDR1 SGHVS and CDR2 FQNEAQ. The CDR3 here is CASSLVSRSAEQFF. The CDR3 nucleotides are TGTGCCAGCAGCTTAGTTTCTCGTTCCGCTGAGCAGTTCTTC.

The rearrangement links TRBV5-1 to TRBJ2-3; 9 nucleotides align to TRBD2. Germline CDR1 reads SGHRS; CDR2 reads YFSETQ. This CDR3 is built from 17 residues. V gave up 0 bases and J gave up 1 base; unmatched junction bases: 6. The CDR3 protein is CASSLGVAGDGTDTQYF. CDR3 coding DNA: TGCGCCAGCAGCTTGGGGGTAGCGGGGGATGGCACAGATACGCAGTATTTT.

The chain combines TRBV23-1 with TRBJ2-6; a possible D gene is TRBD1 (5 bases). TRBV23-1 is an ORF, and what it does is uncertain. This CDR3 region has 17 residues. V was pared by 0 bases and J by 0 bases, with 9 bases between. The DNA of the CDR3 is TGCGCCAGCAGTCAATCGGGGCAGCCCTCTGGGGCCAACGTCCTGACTTTC. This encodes CASSQSGQPSGANVLTF.

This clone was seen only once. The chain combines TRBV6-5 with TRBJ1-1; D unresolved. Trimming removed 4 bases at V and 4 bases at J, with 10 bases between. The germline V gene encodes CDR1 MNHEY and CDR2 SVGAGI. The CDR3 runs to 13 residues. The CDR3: CASSWVPTTEAFF. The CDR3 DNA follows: TGTGCCAGCAGTTGGGTGCCTACCACTGAAGCTTTCTTT.

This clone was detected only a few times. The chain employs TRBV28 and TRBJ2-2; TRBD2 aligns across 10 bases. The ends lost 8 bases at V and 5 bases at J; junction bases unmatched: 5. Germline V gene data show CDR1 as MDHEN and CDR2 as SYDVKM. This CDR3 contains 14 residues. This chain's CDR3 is CASGSGLATGELFF. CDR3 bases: TGTGCCAGCGGCTCGGGACTAGCGACCGGGGAGCTGTTTTTT.

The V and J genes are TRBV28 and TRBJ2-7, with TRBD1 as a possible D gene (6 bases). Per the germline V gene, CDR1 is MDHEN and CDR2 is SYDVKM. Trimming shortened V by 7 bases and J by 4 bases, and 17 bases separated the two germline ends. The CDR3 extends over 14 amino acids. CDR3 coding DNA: TGTGCCAGCACCTTCACCACAGGGAAGTACGAGCAGTACTTC. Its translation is CASTFTTGKYEQYF.

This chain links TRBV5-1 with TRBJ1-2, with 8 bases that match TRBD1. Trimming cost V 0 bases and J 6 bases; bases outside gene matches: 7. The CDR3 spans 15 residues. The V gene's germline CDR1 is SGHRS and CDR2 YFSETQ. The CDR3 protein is CASSLEGTGYDGYTF. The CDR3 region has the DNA TGCGCCAGCAGCTTGGAAGGGACAGGTTATGATGGCTACACCTTC.

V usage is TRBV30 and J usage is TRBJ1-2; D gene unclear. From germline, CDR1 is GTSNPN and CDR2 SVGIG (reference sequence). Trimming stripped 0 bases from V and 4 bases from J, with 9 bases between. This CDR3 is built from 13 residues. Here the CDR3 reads CAWSVRLSYGYTF. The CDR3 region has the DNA TGTGCCTGGAGTGTACGACTTAGCTATGGCTACACCTTC.

The CDR3 region is CASSLGASTGELFF. The CDR3, as DNA: TGTGCCAGCAGCCTAGGGGCTTCTACCGGGGAGCTGTTTTTT. The chain is built from TRBV9 and TRBJ2-2; D perhaps matches TRBD1 (5 bases). The V end lost 4 bases, the J end lost 5 bases, and 12 bases lay between the germline ends. Germline lookup yields CDR1 SGDLS and CDR2 YYNGEE. CDR3 size: 14 residues. Drawing the rest from reference TRBV9 and TRBJ2-2, the complete variable domain is DSGVTQTPKHLITATGQRVTLRCSPRSGDLSVYWYQQSLDQGLQFLIQYYNGEERAKGNILERFSAQQFPDLHSELNLSSLELGDSALYFCASSLGASTGELFFGEGSRLTVL.